The entry below describes one TCR beta chain. The sample originates from a study of blood T cell repertoires in COVID-19. Study-wide background: The study drew acute and convalescent COVID-19 samples from the United States, Italy and Spain. PBMCs, B-cell-depleted T cells, or T cells provided the cDNA or gDNA that made up the material.

Original analysis: Estimates of nucleated cell counts were drawn from the amplification of reference gene primers. Here immunoSEQ multiplex PCR was the method, and the copy in TCRdb shows in-frame clones only, minus some. That table furnishes V, J and clone size, whereas the DNA furnished D and trimming. The repertoire has more than 85,000 clones, more than 75% of them found once; the top ten carry roughly a tenth. In germline, CDR1 is KGHDR, CDR2 SFDVKD. Trimming shortened V by 3 bases and J by 0 bases, and 10 bases separated the two germline ends. The CDR3 covers 16 residues. The specimen was peripheral blood. This chain connects TRBV24-1 to TRBJ2-2; D unresolved. This sequence was found in a man in his 60s with active or convalescent COVID-19. CDR3 sequence (DNA): TGTGCCACCAGTGATCTTCCACATTCGAACACCGGGGAGCTGTTTTTT. Translation: CATSDLPHSNTGELFF.